This TCR beta chain was captured by sequencing in a study of early T cells in non-severe SARS-CoV-2 infection. CDR3 length: 14 residues. The germline CDR1 and CDR2 sequences are SEHNR and FQNEAQ (reference sequence). Trimming removed 6 bases from V and 1 base from J; junction bases left unmatched: 3. MiXCR was run by TCRdb on the 5' RACE reads, yielding one entry per CDR3 protein. The sample has more than 65,000 distinct CDR3 sequences, 13% seen once. The specimen was whole blood. This receptor was identified in an adult who was a healthcare worker with PCR-confirmed SARS-CoV-2 infection or an uninfected control (not recorded which). The V call is TRBV7-9, the J call TRBJ2-1; 7 nucleotides match TRBD2. The CDR3 region has the DNA TGTGCCAGCAGACGCGGGAGTTCCTACAATGAGCAGTTCTTC. This gives the protein CASRRGSSYNEQFF.